This TCR beta chain came from a study of cytomegalovirus exposure and HLA in healthy donors. General study findings and limits: Researchers counted 150 to 200 TCR beta chains as cytomegalovirus-associated.

Some clones are missing from TCRdb's copy, which holds only in-frame ones; the method was immunoSEQ multiplex PCR. The top ten hold 5.7% of the sample, which has under 200,000 clones, about nine tenths seen once. To note about this clone: Its antigen is undetermined.

This clonotype was sampled from a woman aged 25 to 39 in good health and CMV-seronegative. Source material: PBMCs.

CDR3 amino acids: CASSGEGLVQPQHF. The CDR3 region has the DNA TGTGCCAGCAGTGGGGAGGGATTGGTTCAGCCCCAGCATTTT. The chain recombines TRBV2 with TRBJ1-5, with D hard to call. The V end was cut by 4 bases, the J end by 6 bases, with 13 bases between. The CDR3 loop spans 14 amino acids. Germline V CDR1 and CDR2: SNHLY, FYNNEI.